This TCR beta chain is drawn from a study of T cells in Graves' hyperthyroidism and ophthalmopathy. V gave up 10 bases and J gave up 8 bases, with 14 bases separating them. Germline CDR1 and CDR2: SNHLY and FYNNEI. The CDR3 has 12 residues. The table lists this clonotype with many counts. What it binds is not known. Amplification of TCR beta CDR3 regions used RNA as the template. Primed by the HTBI set, a first-round RT-PCR was run on the TCR CDR3. TCRdb recomputed calls from the multiplex PCR reads with MiXCR, one row per CDR3 protein. The data hold roughly 740,000 distinct CDR3 sequences, with about 16% observed a single time. Study results and caveats: The model forecast ophthalmopathy, anticipating it by a median around 6.5 months before onset.

The sample consisted of blood. This sequence originates from a man between 18 and 29 years old with Graves' hyperthyroidism. This sequence joins TRBV2 and TRBJ1-4; D remains ambiguous. CDR3 nucleotides: TGTGCCACTGGACCACAGCGGGAAAAACTGTTTTTT. Protein: CATGPQREKLFF.